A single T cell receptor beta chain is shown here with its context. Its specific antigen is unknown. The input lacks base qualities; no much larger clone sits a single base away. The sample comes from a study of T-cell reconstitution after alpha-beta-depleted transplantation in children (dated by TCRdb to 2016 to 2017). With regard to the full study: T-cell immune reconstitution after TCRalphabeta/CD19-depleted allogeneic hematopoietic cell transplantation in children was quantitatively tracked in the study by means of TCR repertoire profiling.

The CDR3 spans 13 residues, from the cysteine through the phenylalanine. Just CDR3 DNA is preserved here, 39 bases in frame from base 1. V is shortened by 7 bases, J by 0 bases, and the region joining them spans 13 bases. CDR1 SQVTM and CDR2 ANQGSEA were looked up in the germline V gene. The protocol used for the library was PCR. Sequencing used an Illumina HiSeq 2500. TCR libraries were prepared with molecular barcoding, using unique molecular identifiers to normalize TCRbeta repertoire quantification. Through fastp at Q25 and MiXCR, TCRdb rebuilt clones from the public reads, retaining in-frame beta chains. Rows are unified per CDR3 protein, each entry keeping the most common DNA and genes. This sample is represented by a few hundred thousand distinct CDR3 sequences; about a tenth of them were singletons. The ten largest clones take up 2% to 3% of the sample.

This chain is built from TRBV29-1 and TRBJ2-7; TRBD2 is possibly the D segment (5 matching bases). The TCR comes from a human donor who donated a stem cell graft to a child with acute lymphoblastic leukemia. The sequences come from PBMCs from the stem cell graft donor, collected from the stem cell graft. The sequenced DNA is TGCAGCGCCCTCGCGGGCCACTCCTACGAGCAGTACTTC. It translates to CSALAGHSYEQYF.